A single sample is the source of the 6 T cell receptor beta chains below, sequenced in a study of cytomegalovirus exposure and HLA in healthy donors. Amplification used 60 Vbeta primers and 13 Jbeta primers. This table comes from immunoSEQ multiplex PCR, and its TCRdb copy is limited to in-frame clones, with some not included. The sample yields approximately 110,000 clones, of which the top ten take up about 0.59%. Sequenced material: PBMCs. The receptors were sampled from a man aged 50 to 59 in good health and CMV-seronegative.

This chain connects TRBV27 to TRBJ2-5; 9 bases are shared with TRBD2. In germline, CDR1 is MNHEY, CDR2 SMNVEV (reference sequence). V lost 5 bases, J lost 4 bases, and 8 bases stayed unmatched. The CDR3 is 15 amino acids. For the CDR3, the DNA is TGTGCCAGCAGTCCACAGGGACTAGCAGGAGAGACCCAGTACTTC. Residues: CASSPQGLAGETQYF.

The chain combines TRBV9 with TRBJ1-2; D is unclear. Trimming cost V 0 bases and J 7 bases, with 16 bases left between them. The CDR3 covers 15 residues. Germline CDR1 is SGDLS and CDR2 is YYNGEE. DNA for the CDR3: TGTGCCAGCAGCGTAGACCCTAGGGAGAGCTGTGGCTACACCTTC. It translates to CASSVDPRESCGYTF.

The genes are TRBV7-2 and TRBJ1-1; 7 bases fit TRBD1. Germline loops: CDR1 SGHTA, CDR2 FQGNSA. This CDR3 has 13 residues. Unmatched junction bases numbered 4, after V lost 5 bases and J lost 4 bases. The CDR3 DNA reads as TGTGCCAGCAGCAACAGGGGAGGCACTGAAGCTTTCTTT. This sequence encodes CASSNRGGTEAFF.

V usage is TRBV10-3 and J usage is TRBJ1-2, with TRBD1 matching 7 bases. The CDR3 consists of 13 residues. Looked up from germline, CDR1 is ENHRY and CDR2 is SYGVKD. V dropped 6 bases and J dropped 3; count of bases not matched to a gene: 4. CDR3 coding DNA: TGTGCCATCAGATCGGGACAGCACTATGGCTACACCTTC. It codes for CAIRSGQHYGYTF.

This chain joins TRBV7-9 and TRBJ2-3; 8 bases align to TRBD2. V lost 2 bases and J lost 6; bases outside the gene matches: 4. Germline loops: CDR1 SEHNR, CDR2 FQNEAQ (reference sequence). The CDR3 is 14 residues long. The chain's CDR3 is CASSLSAGVDTQYF. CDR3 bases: TGTGCCAGCAGCTTATCAGCGGGAGTCGATACGCAGTATTTT.

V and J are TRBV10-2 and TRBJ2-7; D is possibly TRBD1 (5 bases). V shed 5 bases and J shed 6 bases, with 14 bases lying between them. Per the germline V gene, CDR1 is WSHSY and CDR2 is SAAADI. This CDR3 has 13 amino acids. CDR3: CASSLHTGSEQYF. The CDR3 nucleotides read TGCGCCAGCAGTCTACATACAGGTTCCGAGCAGTACTTC.